The entry that follows covers one T cell receptor beta chain sequence. Antigen: not known. The sample has other DNA sequences that encode this CDR3 too. The sample belongs to a study of T cell responses to AZD1222 COVID-19 vaccine. Looking at the study overall: Both about-4-week and about-12-week second-dose recipients were combined. The study's findings and limits: Reportedly, close to half of spike-specific TCRs are directed against unmutated variant regions. White British people made up most donors, females outnumbered males, and clonal diversity was possibly underestimated. At 160-218 and 743-854, vaccine-associated CD4 TCRs were dominant, and they spanned spike.

Produced via immunoSEQ multiplex PCR; TCRdb's table is partial and in-frame only. The sample gives around 110,000 clones, around 90% of which show up once; around a tenth is in the top ten. V lost 6 bases, J lost 4 bases, and 12 bases stayed unmatched. Germline loops: CDR1 LNHDA, CDR2 SQIVND (reference sequence). The CDR3 length is 17 residues. This specimen was peripheral blood, taken on day 0 of AZD1222 vaccination. The chain links TRBV19 to TRBJ1-2, with 12 positions matching TRBD1. The sequence came from an adult in good health. CDR3: CASSPGQGARPSYGYTF. The CDR3 bases are TGTGCCAGTAGCCCGGGACAGGGGGCCCGCCCTTCCTATGGCTACACCTTC.